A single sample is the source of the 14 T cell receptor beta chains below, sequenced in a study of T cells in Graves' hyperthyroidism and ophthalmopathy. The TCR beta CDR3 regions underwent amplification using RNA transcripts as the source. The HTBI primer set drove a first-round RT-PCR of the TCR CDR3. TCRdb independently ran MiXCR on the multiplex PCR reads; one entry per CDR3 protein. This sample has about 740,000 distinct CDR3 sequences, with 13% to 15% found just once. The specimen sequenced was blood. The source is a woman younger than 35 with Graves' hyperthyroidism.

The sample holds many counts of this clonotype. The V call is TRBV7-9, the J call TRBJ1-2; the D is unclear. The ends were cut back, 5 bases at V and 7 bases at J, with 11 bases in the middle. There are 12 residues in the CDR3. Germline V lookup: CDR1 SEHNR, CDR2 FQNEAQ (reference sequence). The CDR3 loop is CASSQTESGYTF. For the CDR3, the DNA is TGTGCCAGCAGCCAGACGGAGAGTGGCTACACCTTC.

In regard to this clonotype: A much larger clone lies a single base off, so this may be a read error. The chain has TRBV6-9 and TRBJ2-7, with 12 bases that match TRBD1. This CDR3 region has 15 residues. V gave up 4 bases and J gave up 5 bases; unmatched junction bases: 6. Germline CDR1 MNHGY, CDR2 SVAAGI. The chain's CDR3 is CASSLGGTGGDEQYF. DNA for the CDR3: TGTGCCAGCAGTTTAGGGGGGACAGGGGGCGACGAGCAGTACTTC.

This chain's CDR3 is CAWRISSGANVLTF. CDR3 in DNA: TGTGCCTGGAGGATCAGCTCTGGGGCCAACGTCCTGACTTTC. The chain links TRBV30 to TRBJ2-6; D is unresolved. V dropped 3 bases and J dropped 0 bases, with 6 bases sitting between them. Germline V lookup: CDR1 GTSNPN, CDR2 SVGIG (reference sequence). CDR3 length: 14 residues.

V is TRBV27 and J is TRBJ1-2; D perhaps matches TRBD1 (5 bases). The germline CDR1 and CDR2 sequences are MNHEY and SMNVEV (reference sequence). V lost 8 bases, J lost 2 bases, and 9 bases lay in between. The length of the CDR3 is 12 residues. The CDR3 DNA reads TGTGCCAGCGGTTGGGGGAACTATGGCTACACCTTC. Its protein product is CASGWGNYGYTF.

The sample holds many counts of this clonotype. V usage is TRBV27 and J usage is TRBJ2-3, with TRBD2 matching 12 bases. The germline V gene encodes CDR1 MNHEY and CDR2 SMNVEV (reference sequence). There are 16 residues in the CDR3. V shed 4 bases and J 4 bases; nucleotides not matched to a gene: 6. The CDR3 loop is CASSSRLAGVADTQYF. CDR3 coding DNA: TGTGCCAGCAGTTCCCGACTAGCGGGAGTAGCAGATACGCAGTATTTT.

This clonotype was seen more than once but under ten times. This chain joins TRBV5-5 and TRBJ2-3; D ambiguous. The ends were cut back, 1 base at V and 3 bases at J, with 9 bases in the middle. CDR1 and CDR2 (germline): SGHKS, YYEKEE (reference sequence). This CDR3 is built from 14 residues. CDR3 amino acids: CASSLYGGTDTQYF. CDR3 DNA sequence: TGTGCCAGCAGCTTGTACGGCGGTACAGATACGCAGTATTTT.

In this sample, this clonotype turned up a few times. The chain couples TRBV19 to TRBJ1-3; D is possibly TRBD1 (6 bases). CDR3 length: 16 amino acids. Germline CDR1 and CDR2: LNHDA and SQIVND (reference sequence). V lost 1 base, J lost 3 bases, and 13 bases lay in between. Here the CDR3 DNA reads TGTGCCAGTAGTATAGGACGACAGGAGTATGGAAACACCATATATTTT. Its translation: CASSIGRQEYGNTIYF. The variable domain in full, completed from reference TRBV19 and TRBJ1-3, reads DGGITQSPKYLFRKEGQNVTLSCEQNLNHDAMYWYRQDPGQGLRLIYYSQIVNDFQKGDIAEGYSVSREKKESFPLTVTSAQKNPTAFYLCASSIGRQEYGNTIYFGEGSWLTVV.

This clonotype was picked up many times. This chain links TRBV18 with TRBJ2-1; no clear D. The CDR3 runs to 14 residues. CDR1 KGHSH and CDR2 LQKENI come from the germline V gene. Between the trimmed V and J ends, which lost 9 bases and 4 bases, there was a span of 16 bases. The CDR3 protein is CASSVTVVYNEQFF. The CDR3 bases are TGTGCCAGTTCGGTAACAGTAGTTTACAATGAGCAGTTCTTC.

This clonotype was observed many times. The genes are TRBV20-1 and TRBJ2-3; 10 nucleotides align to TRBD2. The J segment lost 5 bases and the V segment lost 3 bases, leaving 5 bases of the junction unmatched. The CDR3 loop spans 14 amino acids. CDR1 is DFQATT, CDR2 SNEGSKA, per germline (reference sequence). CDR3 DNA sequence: TGCAGTGCTAGTGTAGCTAGCGGGAGAGATACGCAGTATTTT. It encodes CSASVASGRDTQYF.

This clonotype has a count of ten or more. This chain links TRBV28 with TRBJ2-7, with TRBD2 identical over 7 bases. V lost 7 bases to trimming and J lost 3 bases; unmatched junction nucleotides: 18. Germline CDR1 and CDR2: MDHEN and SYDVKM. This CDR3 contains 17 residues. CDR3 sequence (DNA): TGTGCCAGCATCGGGGCCGAGGGGAGGGTTCATGGCTACGAGCAGTACTTC. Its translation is CASIGAEGRVHGYEQYF.

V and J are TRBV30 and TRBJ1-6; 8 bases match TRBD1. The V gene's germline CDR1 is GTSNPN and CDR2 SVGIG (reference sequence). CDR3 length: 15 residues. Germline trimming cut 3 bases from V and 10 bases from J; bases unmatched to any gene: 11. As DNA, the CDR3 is TGTGCCTGGAGCCTGGAGACAGGGGATGTCTCACCCCTCCACTTT. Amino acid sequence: CAWSLETGDVSPLHF.

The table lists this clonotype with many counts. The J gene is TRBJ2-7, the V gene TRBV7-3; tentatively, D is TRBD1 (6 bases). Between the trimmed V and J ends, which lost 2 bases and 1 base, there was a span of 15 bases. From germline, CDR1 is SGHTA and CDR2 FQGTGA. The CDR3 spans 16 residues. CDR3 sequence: CASSLQHRERSYEQYF. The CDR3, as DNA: TGTGCCAGCAGCTTACAACACAGGGAAAGGTCCTACGAGCAGTACTTC.

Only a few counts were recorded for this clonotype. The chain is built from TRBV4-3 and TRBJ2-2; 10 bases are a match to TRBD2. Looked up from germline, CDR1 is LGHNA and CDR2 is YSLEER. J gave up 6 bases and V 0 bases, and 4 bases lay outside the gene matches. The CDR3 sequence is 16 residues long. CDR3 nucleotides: TGCGCCAGCAGCCAAGAGCTAGCGGGAGCGTCCGGGGAGCTGTTTTTT. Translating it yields CASSQELAGASGELFF.

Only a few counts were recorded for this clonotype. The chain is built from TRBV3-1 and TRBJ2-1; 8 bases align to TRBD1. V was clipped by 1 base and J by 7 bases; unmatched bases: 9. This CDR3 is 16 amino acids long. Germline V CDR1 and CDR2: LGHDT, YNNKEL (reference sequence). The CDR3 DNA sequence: TGTGCCAGCAGCCAAGGGGCTTGGACAGGGACGAATGAGCAGTTCTTC. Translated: CASSQGAWTGTNEQFF.